This TCR beta chain was documented in a study of blood T cell repertoires in COVID-19. Using immunoSEQ multiplex PCR, the repertoire was profiled, and TCRdb retains in-frame clones only, with some absent. The data hold just over 300,000 clones, with roughly nine tenths observed a single time. This clone was recorded only once. V shed 0 bases and J shed 5 bases, with 16 bases lying between them. The CDR3 loop spans 16 amino acids. From germline, CDR1 is MNHNY and CDR2 SVGAGI (reference sequence). The rearrangement joins TRBV6-6 to TRBJ1-2; D perhaps matches TRBD1 (6 bases). The sequence was collected from a woman in her twenties or thirties with COVID-19, enrolled during active disease. The material sequenced was peripheral blood. The DNA for the CDR3 is TGTGCCAGCAGTTACTCGTCGGGGGGCTCCGGATATGGCTACACCTTC. It encodes CASSYSSGGSGYGYTF.